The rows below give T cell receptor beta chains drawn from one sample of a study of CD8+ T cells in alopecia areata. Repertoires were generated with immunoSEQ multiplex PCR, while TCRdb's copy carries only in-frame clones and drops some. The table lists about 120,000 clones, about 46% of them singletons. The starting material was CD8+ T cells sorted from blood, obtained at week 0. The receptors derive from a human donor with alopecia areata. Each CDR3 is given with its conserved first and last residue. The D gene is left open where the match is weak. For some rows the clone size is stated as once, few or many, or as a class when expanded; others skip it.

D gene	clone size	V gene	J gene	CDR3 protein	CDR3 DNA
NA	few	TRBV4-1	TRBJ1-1	CASSSTGNTEAFF	TGCGCCAGCAGCTCCACGGGGAACACTGAAGCTTTCTTT
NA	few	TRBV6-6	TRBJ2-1	CATTIGNEQFF	TGTGCCACCACGATAGGGAATGAGCAGTTCTTC
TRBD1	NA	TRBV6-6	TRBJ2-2	CASSGTGRTGELFF	TGTGCCAGCTCCGGGACAGGGCGAACCGGGGAGCTGTTTTTT
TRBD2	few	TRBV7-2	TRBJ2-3	CASSIPGLVVFDTQYF	TGTGCCAGCAGCATTCCGGGACTAGTGGTTTTTGATACGCAGTATTTT
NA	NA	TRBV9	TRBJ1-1	CASSVEGGDTEAFF	TGTGCCAGCAGCGTAGAAGGGGGTGACACTGAAGCTTTCTTT
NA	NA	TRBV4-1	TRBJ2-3	CASSLIHGLEGTDTQYF	TGCGCCAGCAGCCTTATTCACGGCCTGGAGGGCACAGATACGCAGTATTTT
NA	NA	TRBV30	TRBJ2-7	CAWSVRGEQYF	TGTGCCTGGAGTGTACGCGGCGAGCAGTACTTC
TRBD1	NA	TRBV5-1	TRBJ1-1	CASSYDRGPAEAFF	TGCGCCAGCAGTTACGACAGGGGGCCGGCTGAAGCTTTCTTT
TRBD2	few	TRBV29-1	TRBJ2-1	CSVLGGGYYNEQFF	TGCAGCGTCCTCGGCGGGGGGTATTACAATGAGCAGTTCTTC
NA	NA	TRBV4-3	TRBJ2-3	CASSHPEGSGASTDTQYF	TGCGCCAGCAGCCATCCAGAGGGTTCAGGGGCTAGCACAGATACGCAGTATTTT
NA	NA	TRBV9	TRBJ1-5	CASSVHGNQPQHF	TGTGCCAGCAGCGTTCACGGGAATCAGCCCCAGCATTTT
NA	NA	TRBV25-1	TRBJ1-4	CASGVNEKLFF	TGTGCCAGTGGAGTAAATGAAAAACTGTTTTTT
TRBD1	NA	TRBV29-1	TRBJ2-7	CSVEVRGTGGEQYF	TGCAGCGTTGAAGTAAGGGGGACAGGGGGCGAGCAGTACTTC
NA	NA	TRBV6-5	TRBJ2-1	CASTYGISSSEQFF	TGTGCCAGCACCTACGGGATATCGTCCAGTGAGCAGTTCTTC
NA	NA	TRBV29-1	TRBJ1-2	CSVGTLDGYTF	TGCAGCGTTGGCACATTGGATGGCTACACCTTC
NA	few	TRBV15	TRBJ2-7	CATSSRVGAYEQYF	TGTGCCACCAGCAGCAGGGTTGGGGCCTACGAGCAGTACTTC
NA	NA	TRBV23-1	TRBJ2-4	CASMTSSKNIQYF	TGCGCCAGCATGACCTCGTCCAAAAACATTCAGTACTTC
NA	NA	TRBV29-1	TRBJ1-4	CSVESTVDYEKLFF	TGCAGCGTTGAGTCGACAGTGGATTATGAAAAACTGTTTTTT
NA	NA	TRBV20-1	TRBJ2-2	CSASLGGELFF	TGCAGTGCTAGTCTAGGCGGGGAGCTGTTTTTT
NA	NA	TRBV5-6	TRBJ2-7	CASSQGLNYEQYF	TGTGCCAGCAGCCAGGGACTCAACTACGAGCAGTACTTC
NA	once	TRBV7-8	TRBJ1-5	CASATGSNQPQHF	TGTGCCAGCGCGACGGGGAGCAATCAGCCCCAGCATTTT
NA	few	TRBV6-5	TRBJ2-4	CASSTQLAKNIQYF	TGTGCCAGCAGTACACAACTGGCCAAAAACATTCAGTACTTC
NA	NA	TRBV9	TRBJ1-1	CASSVSGTGTTEAFF	TGTGCCAGCAGCGTGTCCGGGACGGGGACCACTGAAGCTTTCTTT
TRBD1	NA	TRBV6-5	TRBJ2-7	CASGTGVYEQYF	TGTGCCAGCGGGACAGGGGTGTACGAGCAGTACTTC
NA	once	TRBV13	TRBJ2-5	CASSLEAAETQYF	TGTGCCAGCAGCTTAGAGGCAGCGGAGACCCAGTACTTC
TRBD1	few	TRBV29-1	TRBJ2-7	CSVMTGDSYEQYF	TGCAGCGTGATGACAGGGGACAGTTACGAGCAGTACTTC
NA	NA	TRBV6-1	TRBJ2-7	CAIQGPGPYEQYF	TGTGCCATACAGGGTCCCGGCCCCTACGAGCAGTACTTC
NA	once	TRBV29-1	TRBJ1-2	CSVVVPLSGYTF	TGCAGCGTTGTCGTCCCTTTATCGGGCTACACCTTC
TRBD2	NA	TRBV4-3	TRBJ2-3	CASSQEEGGGGDTQYF	TGCGCCAGCAGCCAAGAGGAGGGCGGGGGAGGAGATACGCAGTATTTT
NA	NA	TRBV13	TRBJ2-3	CASNPWGGARTDTQYF	TGTGCCTCAAACCCATGGGGGGGCGCCCGCACAGATACGCAGTATTTT
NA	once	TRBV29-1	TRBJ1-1	CSVLGGNTEAFF	TGCAGCGTCTTGGGGGGAAACACTGAAGCTTTCTTT
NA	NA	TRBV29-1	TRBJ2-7	CSVEDRYQQYF	TGCAGCGTTGAAGACCGGTACCAGCAGTACTTC
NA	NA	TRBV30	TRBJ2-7	CAWLLSSGNEQYF	TGTGCCTGGCTATTGTCCTCGGGGAACGAGCAGTACTTC
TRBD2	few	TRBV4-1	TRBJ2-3	CASSQSSTSGGADTQYF	TGCGCCAGCAGCCAAAGTTCGACTAGCGGGGGGGCGGATACGCAGTATTTT
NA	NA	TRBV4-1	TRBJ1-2	CASSQASLQLYGYTF	TGCGCCAGCAGCCAAGCATCATTACAACTCTATGGCTACACCTTC
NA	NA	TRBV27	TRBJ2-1	CASSFLNEQFF	TGTGCCAGCAGTTTCTTGAATGAGCAGTTCTTC
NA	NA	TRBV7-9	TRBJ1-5	CASSSGPNQPQHF	TGTGCCAGCAGCTCGGGACCGAATCAGCCCCAGCATTTT
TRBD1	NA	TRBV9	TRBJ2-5	CASSEPDRGQETQYF	TGTGCCAGCAGCGAACCAGACAGGGGGCAAGAGACCCAGTACTTC
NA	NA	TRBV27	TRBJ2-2	CASSLTPGTLGTGELFF	TGTGCCAGCAGCCTAACCCCCGGGACCCTCGGTACCGGGGAGCTGTTTTTT
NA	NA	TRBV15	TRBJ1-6	CATSRVQEGKSPLHF	TGTGCCACCAGCAGAGTACAAGAGGGAAAATCACCCCTCCACTTT
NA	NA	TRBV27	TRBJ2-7	CASSLGAGSSYEQYF	TGTGCCAGCAGTCTAGGAGCGGGTAGCTCCTACGAGCAGTACTTC
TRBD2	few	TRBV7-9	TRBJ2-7	CASSQGLAGARSYEQYF	TGTGCCAGCAGCCAGGGACTAGCGGGGGCCCGATCCTACGAGCAGTACTTC
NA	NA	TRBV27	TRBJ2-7	CASSSLGLSEQYF	TGTGCCAGCAGTTCTTTAGGGTTGAGCGAGCAGTACTTC
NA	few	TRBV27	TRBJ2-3	CASSPRVADTQYF	TGTGCCAGCAGCCCCAGGGTGGCAGATACGCAGTATTTT
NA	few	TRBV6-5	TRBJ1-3	CASKAGNTIYF	TGTGCCAGTAAGGCTGGAAACACCATATATTTT
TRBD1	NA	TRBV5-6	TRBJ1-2	CASRGLTGAVYGYTF	TGTGCCAGCAGGGGCTTGACAGGGGCGGTCTATGGCTACACCTTC
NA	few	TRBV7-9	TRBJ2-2	CASSLSETGELFF	TGTGCCAGCAGCTTATCTGAAACCGGGGAGCTGTTTTTT
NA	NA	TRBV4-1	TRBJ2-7	CASSQVPAGNSYEQYF	TGCGCCAGCAGCCAAGTACCGGCAGGGAACTCCTACGAGCAGTACTTC
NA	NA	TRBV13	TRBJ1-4	CASSSLRDQGPNEKLFF	TGTGCCAGCAGCTCTCTTAGGGACCAGGGACCAAATGAAAAACTGTTTTTT
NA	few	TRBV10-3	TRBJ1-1	CAIGMNTEAFF	TGTGCCATCGGTATGAACACTGAAGCTTTCTTT
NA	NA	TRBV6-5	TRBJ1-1	CASSSTQNTEAFF	TGTGCCAGCAGTAGTACTCAGAACACTGAAGCTTTCTTT
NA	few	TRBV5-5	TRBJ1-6	CASSPHPTGQLLHF	TGTGCCAGCAGCCCCCACCCGACAGGTCAGCTCCTCCACTTT
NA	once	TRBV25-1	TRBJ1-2	CASSGEGRSYTF	TGTGCCAGCAGTGGCGAGGGGAGAAGCTACACCTTC
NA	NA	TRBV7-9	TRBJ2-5	CASSLLGGTETQYF	TGTGCCAGCAGCTTATTGGGGGGTACGGAGACCCAGTACTTC
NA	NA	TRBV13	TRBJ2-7	CASSLGRGYEQYF	TGTGCCAGCAGCTTAGGCCGGGGCTACGAGCAGTACTTC
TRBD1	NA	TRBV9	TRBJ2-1	CASSIGTGPGYEQFF	TGTGCCAGCAGCATCGGGACAGGCCCAGGGTATGAGCAGTTCTTC
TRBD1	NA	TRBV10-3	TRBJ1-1	CAISSRQGSDTEAFF	TGTGCCATCAGTTCCCGACAGGGAAGTGACACTGAAGCTTTCTTT